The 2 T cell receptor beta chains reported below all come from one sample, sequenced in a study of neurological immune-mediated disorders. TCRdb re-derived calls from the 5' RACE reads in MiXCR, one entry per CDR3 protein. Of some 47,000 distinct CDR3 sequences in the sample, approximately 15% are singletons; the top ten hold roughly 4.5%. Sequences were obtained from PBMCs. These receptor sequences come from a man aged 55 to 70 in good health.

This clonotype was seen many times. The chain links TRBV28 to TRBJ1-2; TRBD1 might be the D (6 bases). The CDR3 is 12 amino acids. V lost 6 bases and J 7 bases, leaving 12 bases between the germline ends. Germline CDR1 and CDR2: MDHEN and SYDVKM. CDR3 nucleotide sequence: TGTGCCAGCAGAACAGGGCTAAGTGGCTACACCTTC. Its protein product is CASRTGLSGYTF.

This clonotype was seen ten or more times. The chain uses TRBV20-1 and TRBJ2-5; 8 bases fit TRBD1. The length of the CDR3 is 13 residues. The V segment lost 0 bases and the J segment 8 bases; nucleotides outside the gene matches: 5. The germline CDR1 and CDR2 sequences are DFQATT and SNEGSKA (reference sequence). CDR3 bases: TGCAGTGCTAGAGATTCCAGGGGGCTTACCCAGTACTTC. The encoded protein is CSARDSRGLTQYF.